A selection of T cell receptor beta chains follows, all from one sample in a study of T cell changes during pregnancy in multiple sclerosis. TCRdb's copy holds only in-frame clones and misses some; the assay was immunoSEQ multiplex PCR. The repertoire holds approximately 40,000 clones, with 75% to 95% as singletons. The source was CD4+ T cells from peripheral blood mononuclear cells, collected before pregnancy. These receptor sequences come from a female donor with multiple sclerosis, enrolled in a pregnancy study. CDR3s include the opening cysteine and the closing phenylalanine or tryptophan. Fields, in order: V gene, D gene, clone size, J gene, CDR3 length, CDR3 protein, CDR3 DNA. D genes are given only for firm matches. Only some rows state a clone size, as once, few, many or a class for expanded clones.

>TRBV7-6|.|once|TRBJ2-2|15
CASSFGPTNTGELFF
TGTGCCAGCAGCTTTGGCCCGACGAACACCGGGGAGCTGTTTTTT
>TRBV7-6|TRBD1|once|TRBJ1-5|14
CASSTGGNNQPQHF
TGTGCCAGCAGCACAGGGGGCAACAATCAGCCCCAGCATTTT
>TRBV6-1|TRBD1|.|TRBJ2-7|12
CASGDRGYEQYF
TGTGCCAGCGGGGACAGGGGATACGAGCAGTACTTC
>TRBV7-2|.|.|TRBJ2-6|17
CASSFSRWSSGANVLTF
TGTGCCAGCAGCTTTTCGCGGTGGAGCTCTGGGGCCAACGTCCTGACTTTC
>TRBV4-1|.|.|TRBJ1-5|16
CASSQESPLGNQPQHF
TGCGCCAGCAGCCAAGAGTCCCCTCTCGGCAATCAGCCCCAGCATTTT
>TRBV30|TRBD2|.|TRBJ2-2|16
CASPRTSGTNTGELFF
TGTGCCTCCCCCCGGACTAGCGGCACGAACACCGGGGAGCTGTTTTTT
>TRBV4-2|TRBD2|.|TRBJ2-6|16
CASSQGEGYGANVLTF
TGTGCCAGCAGCCAAGGGGAGGGTTATGGGGCCAACGTCCTGACTTTC
>TRBV7-2|TRBD2|.|TRBJ2-7|17
CASSLGGVSGVPYEQYF
TGTGCCAGCAGCTTAGGGGGGGTTAGCGGGGTACCCTACGAGCAGTACTTC
>TRBV5-1|.|.|TRBJ1-1|14
CASSSKAGNTEAFF
TGCGCCAGCAGCAGTAAGGCAGGGAACACTGAAGCTTTCTTT
>TRBV19|TRBD1|.|TRBJ1-5|13
CASSRTGSQPQHF
TGTGCCAGTAGTAGGACAGGGTCTCAGCCCCAGCATTTT
>TRBV10-3|TRBD1|few|TRBJ1-6|15
CAISPGTASNSPLHF
TGTGCCATCAGCCCTGGGACAGCTAGTAATTCACCCCTCCACTTT
>TRBV9|.|.|TRBJ1-6|14
CASSVKGGGSPLHF
TGTGCCAGCAGCGTAAAGGGAGGTGGGTCACCCCTCCACTTT
>TRBV29-1|TRBD1|.|TRBJ1-1|17
CSVNDLPGQGMNTEAFF
TGCAGCGTAAACGACCTTCCGGGACAGGGAATGAACACTGAAGCTTTCTTT
>TRBV27|TRBD1|.|TRBJ1-6|14
CASRGQGSNSPLHF
TGTGCCAGCAGAGGACAGGGTTCCAATTCACCCCTCCACTTT
>TRBV6-1|TRBD2|.|TRBJ2-7|16
CASSERDGRSSYEQYF
TGTGCCAGCAGTGAAAGGGACGGGAGGTCCTCCTACGAGCAGTACTTC
>TRBV2|TRBD1|few|TRBJ1-1|14
CASSDGTVNTEAFF
TGTGCCAGCAGTGACGGGACAGTGAACACTGAAGCTTTCTTT
>TRBV10-1|TRBD2|.|TRBJ2-1|19
CASSARTSGSKLWGNEQFF
TGCGCCAGCAGTGCCCGGACTAGCGGGAGCAAACTATGGGGCAATGAGCAGTTCTTC
>TRBV1|.|.|TRBJ2-3|13
CTSRLASTDTQYF
TGCACCAGCAGGCTAGCGAGCACAGATACGCAGTATTTT
>TRBV7-9|.|.|TRBJ1-1|13
CASSPRRGGEAFF
TGTGCCAGCAGCCCTCGAAGGGGCGGCGAAGCTTTCTTT
>TRBV29-1|.|.|TRBJ1-5|12
CSVSSSDQPQHF
TGCAGCGTTTCATCTTCGGATCAGCCCCAGCATTTT
>TRBV9|TRBD2|once|TRBJ2-5|17
CASSIGLAGGFQETQYF
TGTGCCAGCAGCATCGGACTAGCGGGGGGCTTTCAAGAGACCCAGTACTTC